Listed below are T cell receptor beta chains from one sample, sequenced in a study of T cell responses to AZD1222 COVID-19 vaccine. The data were produced by immunoSEQ multiplex PCR, yet TCRdb's version contains in-frame clones alone and is incomplete. The table includes some 90,000 clones, approximately 88% detected once. The specimen comprised peripheral blood, sampled on day 0 of AZD1222 vaccination. Source of these receptors: an adult in good health. Both conserved end residues are part of each CDR3. Each record gives: V gene, J gene, clone size, D gene, CDR3 protein, CDR3 DNA. D genes are given only for firm matches. A clone size is listed for some rows: how often the clone was seen (once, few, many), or a class if it is expanded.

TRBV7-9	TRBJ1-5	few	NA	CASSPAGGNQPQHF	TGTGCCAGCAGCCCGGCGGGGGGAAATCAGCCCCAGCATTTT
TRBV5-6	TRBJ2-7	NA	TRBD2	CASSSGLAGTYEQYF	TGTGCCAGCAGCTCAGGACTAGCGGGAACCTACGAGCAGTACTTC
TRBV15	TRBJ1-6	NA	NA	CATSRDLGDYANSPLHF	TGTGCCACCAGCAGAGATCTCGGGGATTATGCGAATTCACCCCTCCACTTT
TRBV6-6	TRBJ2-2	NA	NA	CASNTWSGELFF	TGTGCCAGCAATACCTGGAGCGGGGAGCTGTTTTTT
TRBV6-5	TRBJ2-3	NA	NA	CASSYSGVWTDTQYF	TGTGCCAGCAGTTACTCAGGGGTTTGGACAGATACGCAGTATTTT
TRBV6-5	TRBJ2-3	NA	TRBD2	CASRVLAGGTDTQYF	TGTGCCAGCAGGGTACTAGCGGGGGGCACAGATACGCAGTATTTT
TRBV5-5	TRBJ1-2	NA	NA	CASSRGQNYGYTF	TGTGCCAGCAGCCGAGGACAGAACTATGGCTACACCTTC
TRBV24-1	TRBJ2-1	once	NA	CATSDRRTGEQFF	TGTGCCACCAGTGACCGAAGGACGGGTGAGCAGTTCTTC
TRBV7-9	TRBJ1-1	once	NA	CASSLEEGAEAFF	TGTGCCAGCAGCTTAGAAGAAGGGGCTGAAGCTTTCTTT
TRBV29-1	TRBJ1-2	NA	NA	CSAAKGDGYTF	TGCAGCGCCGCTAAGGGCGACGGCTACACCTTC
TRBV4-3	TRBJ2-3	NA	NA	CASSTGGIQYF	TGCGCCAGCAGCACAGGAGGTATCCAGTATTTT
TRBV5-1	TRBJ1-2	NA	NA	CASSSGANYGYTF	TGCGCCAGCAGCTCAGGCGCTAACTATGGCTACACCTTC
TRBV11-3	TRBJ2-2	NA	TRBD2	CASSLAPGGAGELFF	TGTGCCAGCAGCTTAGCCCCTGGGGGGGCCGGGGAGCTGTTTTTT
TRBV4-2	TRBJ2-2	NA	TRBD1	CASSQAGTDLNTGELFF	TGTGCCAGCAGCCAAGCCGGGACAGACTTGAACACCGGGGAGCTGTTTTTT
TRBV6-4	TRBJ2-7	NA	TRBD2	CASSLWAGEGYEQYF	TGTGCCAGCAGCTTATGGGCGGGAGAGGGCTACGAGCAGTACTTC
TRBV27	TRBJ2-1	NA	NA	CASGYEQFF	TGTGCCAGCGGGTATGAGCAGTTCTTC
TRBV7-3	TRBJ1-1	NA	TRBD1	CASSSRDRDTEAFF	TGTGCCAGCAGCTCCCGGGACAGGGACACTGAAGCTTTCTTT
TRBV6-1	TRBJ1-2	once	TRBD1	CASRPGQGNYGYTF	TGTGCCAGCAGACCTGGACAGGGAAACTATGGCTACACCTTC
TRBV19	TRBJ1-2	NA	NA	CASSGLYGYTF	TGTGCCAGTTCGGGCCTTTATGGCTACACCTTC
TRBV13	TRBJ2-7	NA	NA	CASSLLGNRYEQYF	TGTGCCAGCAGCTTATTGGGGAACAGGTACGAGCAGTACTTC
TRBV5-8	TRBJ1-3	NA	TRBD1	CASSLALWDRGSGNTIYF	TGTGCCAGCAGCTTGGCCCTGTGGGACAGGGGCTCTGGAAACACCATATATTTT
TRBV6-2/TRBV6-3	TRBJ2-2	NA	TRBD1	CASSSPDRGLIGELFF	TGTGCCAGCAGCTCTCCGGACAGGGGGCTCATCGGGGAGCTGTTTTTT